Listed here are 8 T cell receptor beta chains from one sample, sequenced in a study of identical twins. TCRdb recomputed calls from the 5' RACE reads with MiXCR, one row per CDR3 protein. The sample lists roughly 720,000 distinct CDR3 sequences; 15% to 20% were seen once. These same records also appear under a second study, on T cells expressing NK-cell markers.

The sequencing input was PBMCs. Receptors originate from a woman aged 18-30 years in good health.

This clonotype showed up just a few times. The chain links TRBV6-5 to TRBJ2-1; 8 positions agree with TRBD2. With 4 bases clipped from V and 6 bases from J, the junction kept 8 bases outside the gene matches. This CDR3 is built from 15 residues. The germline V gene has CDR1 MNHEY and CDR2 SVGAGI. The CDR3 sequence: CASSSASGHTNEQFF. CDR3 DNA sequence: TGTGCCAGCAGTTCGGCTAGCGGGCACACCAATGAGCAGTTCTTC.

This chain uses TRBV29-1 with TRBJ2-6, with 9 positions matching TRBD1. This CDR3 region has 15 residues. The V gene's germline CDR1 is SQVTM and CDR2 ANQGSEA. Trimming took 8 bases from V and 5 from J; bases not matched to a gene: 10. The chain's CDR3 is CSIQTGGTWANVLTF. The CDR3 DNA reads TGCAGCATCCAAACAGGGGGCACTTGGGCCAACGTCCTGACTTTC.

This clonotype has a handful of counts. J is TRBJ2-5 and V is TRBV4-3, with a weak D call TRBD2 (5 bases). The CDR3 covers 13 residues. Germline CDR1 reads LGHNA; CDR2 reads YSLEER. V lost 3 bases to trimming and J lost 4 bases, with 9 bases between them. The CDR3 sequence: CASSQGEGETQYF. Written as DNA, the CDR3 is TGCGCCAGCAGCCAGGGAGAGGGAGAGACCCAGTACTTC.

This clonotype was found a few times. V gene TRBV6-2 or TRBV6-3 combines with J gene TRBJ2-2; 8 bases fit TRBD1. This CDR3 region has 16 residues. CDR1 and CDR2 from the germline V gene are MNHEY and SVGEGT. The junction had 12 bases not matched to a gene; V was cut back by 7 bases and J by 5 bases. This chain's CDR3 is CASTKKGQGRTGELFF. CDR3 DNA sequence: TGTGCCAGCACTAAAAAAGGACAGGGAAGAACCGGGGAGCTGTTTTTT.

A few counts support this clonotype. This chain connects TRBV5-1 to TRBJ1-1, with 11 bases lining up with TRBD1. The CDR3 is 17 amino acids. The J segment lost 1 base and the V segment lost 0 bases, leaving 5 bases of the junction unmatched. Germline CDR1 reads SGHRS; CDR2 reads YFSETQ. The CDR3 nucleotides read TGCGCCAGCAGCTTGGGGGACAGGGGGTATGCGAACACTGAAGCTTTCTTT. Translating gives CASSLGDRGYANTEAFF.

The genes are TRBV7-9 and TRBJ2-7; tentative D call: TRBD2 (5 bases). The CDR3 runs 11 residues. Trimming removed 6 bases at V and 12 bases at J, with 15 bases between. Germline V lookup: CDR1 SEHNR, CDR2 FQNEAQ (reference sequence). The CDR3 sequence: CASRIAGGTYF. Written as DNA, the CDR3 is TGTGCCAGCAGAATAGCTGGAGGCACGTACTTC.

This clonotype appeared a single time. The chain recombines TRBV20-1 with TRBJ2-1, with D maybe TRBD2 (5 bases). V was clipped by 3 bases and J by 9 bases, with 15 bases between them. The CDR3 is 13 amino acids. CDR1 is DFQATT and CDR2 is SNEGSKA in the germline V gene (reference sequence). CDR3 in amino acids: CSARVIGRAEQFF. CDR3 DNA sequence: TGCAGTGCTAGGGTAATAGGGCGGGCTGAGCAGTTCTTC.

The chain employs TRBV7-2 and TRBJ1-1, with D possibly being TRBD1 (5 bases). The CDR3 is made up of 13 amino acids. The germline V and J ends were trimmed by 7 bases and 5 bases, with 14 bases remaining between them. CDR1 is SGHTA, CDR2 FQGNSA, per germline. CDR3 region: CASNPAGVTEAFF. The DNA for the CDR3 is TGTGCCAGCAACCCAGCGGGGGTTACTGAAGCTTTCTTT.